Listed below are T cell receptor beta chains from one sample, sequenced in a study of neoadjuvant nivolumab and ipilimumab in lung cancer. The assay was immunoSEQ multiplex PCR, and TCRdb's table has in-frame clones only and misses some. The sample includes about 18,000 clones, roughly three quarters of them seen just once. Source: tumor tissue, taken after neoadjuvant nivolumab, alone or with ipilimumab, at or shortly before surgery. The receptors stem from an adult with non-small cell lung cancer. Both conserved end residues are part of each CDR3. D genes are given only for firm matches. A row's size may be missing; if present it is once, few, many or a size class.

DNA: TGCGCCAGCAGCCCCCCTAGCACAGATACGCAGTATTTT
CDR3: CASSPPSTDTQYF
J: TRBJ2-3
size: once
D: NA
V: TRBV4-3

DNA: TGTGCCAGTAGTAGGGCTAGCGGGGGGCCTACCTACGAGCAGTACTTC
CDR3: CASSRASGGPTYEQYF
J: TRBJ2-7
size: few
D: TRBD2
V: TRBV19

DNA: TGTGCCGGACGAATGGGAGGCCTTAAAGAGACCCAGTACTTC
CDR3: CAGRMGGLKETQYF
J: TRBJ2-5
size: once
D: NA
V: TRBV30

DNA: TGTGCCAGTAGTATCGGAGGGACTGGTTACGAGCAGTACTTC
CDR3: CASSIGGTGYEQYF
J: TRBJ2-7
size: NA
D: NA
V: TRBV19

DNA: TGTGCCACCAGCATGCCAAAACAGGGGTCCTCCGTTGAGCAGTACTTC
CDR3: CATSMPKQGSSVEQYF
J: TRBJ2-7
size: once
D: TRBD1
V: TRBV15

DNA: TGTGCCACCAAAAGGGCGGCCTCTGGGGCCAACGTCCTGACTTTC
CDR3: CATKRAASGANVLTF
J: TRBJ2-6
size: NA
D: NA
V: TRBV19

DNA: TGTGCCAGCAGCTTAGTAACATCCCAATACGAGCAGTACTTC
CDR3: CASSLVTSQYEQYF
J: TRBJ2-7
size: once
D: NA
V: TRBV7-9

DNA: TGTGCCAGCAATCCAGGCACTGAAGCTTTCTTT
CDR3: CASNPGTEAFF
J: TRBJ1-1
size: few
D: NA
V: TRBV6-6

DNA: TGTGCCAGCAGCCAAGATTGGCGGGCAGGGGAGTACGAGCAGTACTTC
CDR3: CASSQDWRAGEYEQYF
J: TRBJ2-7
size: NA
D: NA
V: TRBV14

DNA: TGCGCCAGCAGCTTGGTTGGGGGGTATCAGCCCCAGCATTTT
CDR3: CASSLVGGYQPQHF
J: TRBJ1-5
size: NA
D: NA
V: TRBV5-1

DNA: TGTGCCAGCAGCTTCAGGACGGTAGACACTGAAGCTTTCTTT
CDR3: CASSFRTVDTEAFF
J: TRBJ1-1
size: NA
D: NA
V: TRBV7-9

DNA: TGTGCCTGGAACGCCGGCACCCGCGATAATTCACCCCTCCACTTT
CDR3: CAWNAGTRDNSPLHF
J: TRBJ1-6
size: few
D: NA
V: TRBV30

DNA: TGTGCCAGCAGCTCCCTAGACGGACGGAGCTCCTATAATTCACCCCTCCACTTT
CDR3: CASSSLDGRSSYNSPLHF
J: TRBJ1-6
size: NA
D: NA
V: TRBV5-4

DNA: TGTGCCAGCTCACCAAGGGTTGGGCCCTCCTACGAGCAGTACTTC
CDR3: CASSPRVGPSYEQYF
J: TRBJ2-7
size: NA
D: NA
V: TRBV18